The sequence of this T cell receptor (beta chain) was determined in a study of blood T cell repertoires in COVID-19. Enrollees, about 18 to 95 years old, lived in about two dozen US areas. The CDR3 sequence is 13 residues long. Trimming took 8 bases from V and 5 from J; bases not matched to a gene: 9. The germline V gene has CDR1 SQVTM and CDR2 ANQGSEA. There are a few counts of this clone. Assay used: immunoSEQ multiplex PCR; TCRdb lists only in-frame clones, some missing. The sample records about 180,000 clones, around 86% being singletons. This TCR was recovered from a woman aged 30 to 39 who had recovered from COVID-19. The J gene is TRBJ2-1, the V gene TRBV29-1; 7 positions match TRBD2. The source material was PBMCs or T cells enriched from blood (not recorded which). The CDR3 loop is CSRVGGDNNEQFF. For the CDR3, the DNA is TGCAGCAGGGTGGGAGGGGATAACAATGAGCAGTTCTTC.